The 15 T cell receptor beta chains given below trace back to one sample, sequenced in a study of read filtering for tumor transcriptome and immune sequencing. This library used about 360 ng RNA and molecular barcoded adaptors spanning alpha/delta and beta/gamma chains. TCRdb fed the reads into MiXCR, producing one record per CDR3 protein. The sample lists 90,000 or so distinct CDR3 sequences; roughly 21% were seen once. Input material: a population of CD138-negative cells sorted from bone marrow. These receptors all come from a donor aged 40 or older with multiple myeloma.

About this clonotype: A read error is possible here, since a much larger clone lies one base away. The chain carries TRBV9 and TRBJ2-3, with a tentative D call TRBD2 (5 bases). CDR3 size: 15 residues. Per the germline V gene, CDR1 is SGDLS and CDR2 is YYNGEE. This CDR3 reads CASSVATRYADAQYF. The CDR3 nucleotides are TGTGCCAGCAGCGTAGCTACTAGATACGCAGATGCGCAGTATTTT.

There are many counts of this clonotype. The chain carries TRBV2 and TRBJ2-5, with 7 positions matching TRBD2. V shed 8 bases and J 1 base; nucleotides not matched to a gene: 7. In germline, CDR1 is SNHLY, CDR2 FYNNEI. The length of the CDR3 is 14 residues. CDR3 residues: CASGGERSQETQYF. The CDR3 DNA reads as TGTGCCAGCGGGGGGGAGCGGTCCCAAGAGACCCAGTACTTC.

The chain employs TRBV20-1 and TRBJ1-5; D is ambiguous. This CDR3 is built from 14 residues. Germline lookup yields CDR1 DFQATT and CDR2 SNEGSKA (reference sequence). V lost 3 bases to trimming and J lost 5 bases, with 14 bases between them. CDR3 residues: CSASSNISYQPQHF. For the CDR3, the DNA is TGCAGTGCTAGCTCCAACATTTCCTATCAGCCCCAGCATTTT.

A note on this clonotype: The junction and the germline gene differ at one end; a read error may be behind it. V and J are TRBV30 and TRBJ2-1; no firm D call. This CDR3 has 13 residues. Germline loops: CDR1 GTSNPN, CDR2 SVGIG (reference sequence). As DNA, the CDR3 is TGTGCCCGGAGTCGAGTCGGTAACAATGAGAAGTTCTTC. This gives the protein CARSRVGNNEKFF.

This clonotype showed up many times. This chain joins TRBV19 and TRBJ2-7; no firm D call. Germline CDR1 LNHDA, CDR2 SQIVND (reference sequence). Deletions cut 5 bases from V and 1 base from J, with 9 bases between. This CDR3 is built from 13 residues. The CDR3 nucleotides are TGTGCCAGTAGTCCTAGGGTATCCTACGAGCAGTACTTC. Amino acids: CASSPRVSYEQYF.

The V call is TRBV29-1, the J call TRBJ2-1, with 9 bases identical to TRBD2. The germline gives CDR1 SQVTM, CDR2 ANQGSEA. The trim removed 4 bases at V and 4 bases at J, leaving 8 bases unmatched. The CDR3 covers 15 residues. CDR3 in amino acids: CSVVSGGVKYNEQFF. Here the CDR3 DNA reads TGCAGCGTTGTTAGCGGGGGAGTTAAATACAATGAGCAGTTCTTC.

The sample holds many counts of this clonotype. The rearrangement uses TRBV28 and TRBJ1-1; TRBD1 might be the D (6 bases). Germline assignment: CDR1 MDHEN and CDR2 SYDVKM. The ends were cut back, 4 bases at V and 2 bases at J, with 17 bases in the middle. This CDR3 has 16 amino acids. The CDR3 is CASSSGGVSSNTEAFF. The CDR3 coding sequence is TGTGCCAGCAGTTCGGGGGGCGTGAGTAGTAACACTGAAGCTTTCTTT.

In this sample, this clonotype turned up many times. The gene calls are TRBV20-1 and TRBJ2-2; no firm D call. CDR3 length: 13 residues. The ends were cut back, 3 bases at V and 4 bases at J, with 9 bases in the middle. Germline assignment: CDR1 DFQATT and CDR2 SNEGSKA (reference sequence). Here the CDR3 reads CSASQHSTGELFF. As DNA, the CDR3 is TGCAGTGCTAGTCAGCATAGCACCGGGGAGCTGTTTTTT.

For this clonotype: This may be a read error: a much more frequent sequence differs by one nucleotide. The genes are TRBV5-1 and TRBJ1-2; D unresolved. This CDR3 has 13 amino acids. The V gene's germline CDR1 is SGHRS and CDR2 YFSETQ. Trimming left V 0 bases short and J 6 bases short, with 9 bases between. CDR3 sequence: CASSLVPSNGYTF. The DNA for the CDR3 is TGCGCCAGCAGCTTGGTTCCCAGTAATGGCTACACCTTC.

In this sample, this clonotype turned up many times. The V gene is TRBV20-1, the J gene TRBJ2-3, with TRBD1 identical over 9 bases. Losses at the gene ends were 2 bases for V and 5 bases for J; bases not matched to a gene: 5. This CDR3 is 14 amino acids long. Germline CDR1 DFQATT, CDR2 SNEGSKA (reference sequence). CDR3 nucleotide sequence: TGCAGTGCTAGAACCGGACAGGGGATAGATACGCAGTATTTT. Encoded protein: CSARTGQGIDTQYF.

The sample holds many counts of this clonotype. The gene calls are TRBV5-6 and TRBJ2-3, with TRBD2 matching over 7 bases. After removal of 0 bases from V and 5 bases from J, the junction contained 6 bases not matched to a gene. There are 15 residues in the CDR3. CDR1 is SGHDT and CDR2 is YYEEEE in the germline V gene. CDR3 protein: CASSLGLAFGDTQYF. CDR3 nucleotides: TGTGCCAGCAGCTTGGGACTAGCTTTTGGAGATACGCAGTATTTT.

A remark on this clonotype: A read error may explain this, as a much larger clone is one base away. This rearrangement joins TRBV7-3 to TRBJ2-2, with TRBD1 matching over 10 bases. With 5 bases clipped from V and 9 bases from J, the junction kept 12 bases outside the gene matches. The germline V gene encodes CDR1 SGHTA and CDR2 FQGTGA. The CDR3 sequence is 16 residues long. The CDR3 DNA sequence: TGTGCCAGCAGCGTTACCGGGACAGGGGAGGCCTGGGAGCTGTTTTTT. Residues: CASSVTGTGEAWELFF.

In the case of this clonotype: With a far larger clone one base away, a read error is the likely cause. Without the conserved terminal phenylalanine or tryptophan, this CDR3 likely stems from a read error. The CDR3 loop is CASSLEGGRTGELFS. The CDR3 DNA sequence: TGTGCCAGCAGCTTGGAGGGGGGGCGGACCGGGGAGCTGTTTTCT. The chain has TRBV7-2 and TRBJ2-2; weak D call: TRBD2 (7 bases). From germline, CDR1 is SGHTA and CDR2 FQGNSA. The CDR3 contains 15 residues. The ends were cut back, 3 bases at V and 5 bases at J, with 13 bases in the middle.

This clonotype was observed at least ten times. This rearrangement joins TRBV27 to TRBJ2-7, with D possibly matching TRBD2 (6 bases). This CDR3 comprises 13 residues. Germline V gene lookup returns CDR1 MNHEY and CDR2 SMNVEV (reference sequence). V was trimmed by 6 bases and J by 3 bases, leaving 12 bases between them. For the CDR3, the DNA is TGTGCCAGCAGCCCCGGGGAGGACTACGAGCAGTACTTC. Translating gives CASSPGEDYEQYF.

This clonotype was counted ten times or more. The CDR3 protein is CASSSTYWDPTYEQYF. The CDR3 nucleotides are TGCGCCAGCAGCTCCACTTACTGGGACCCCACCTACGAGCAGTACTTC. V usage is TRBV5-1 and J usage is TRBJ2-7, with D possibly called TRBD1 or TRBD2 (5 bases each). Germline CDR1 and CDR2: SGHRS and YFSETQ. The CDR3 runs 16 residues. With 3 bases removed from V and 2 bases from J, the gap between germline ends came to 18 bases.